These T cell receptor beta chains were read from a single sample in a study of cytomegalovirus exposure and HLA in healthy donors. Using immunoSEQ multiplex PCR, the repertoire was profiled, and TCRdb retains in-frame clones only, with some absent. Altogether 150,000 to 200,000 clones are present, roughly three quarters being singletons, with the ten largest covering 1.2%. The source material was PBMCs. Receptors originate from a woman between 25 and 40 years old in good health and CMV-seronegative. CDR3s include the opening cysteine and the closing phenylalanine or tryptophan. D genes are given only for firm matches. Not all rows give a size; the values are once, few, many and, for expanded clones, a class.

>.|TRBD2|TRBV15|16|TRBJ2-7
CATSREITSSGSEQYF
TGTGCCACCAGCAGAGAAATAACGAGTAGCGGGAGCGAGCAGTACTTC
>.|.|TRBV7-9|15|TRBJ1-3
CASSQKQNSGNTIYF
TGTGCCAGCAGTCAGAAACAGAACTCTGGAAACACCATATATTTT
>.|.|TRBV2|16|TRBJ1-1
CASSELDRTKNTEAFF
TGTGCCAGCAGTGAACTTGATCGAACAAAGAACACTGAAGCTTTCTTT
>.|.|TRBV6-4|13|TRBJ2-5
CASSGEGGETQYF
TGTGCCAGCAGTGGTGAGGGTGGGGAGACCCAGTACTTC
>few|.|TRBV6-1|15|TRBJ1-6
CASYLGSSYNSPLHF
TGTGCCAGTTACCTTGGCTCCTCCTATAATTCACCCCTCCACTTT
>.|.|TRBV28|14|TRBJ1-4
CASSLGGVKEKLFF
TGTGCCAGCAGTTTAGGAGGGGTTAAAGAAAAACTGTTTTTT
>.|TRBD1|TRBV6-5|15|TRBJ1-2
CASSQSDRAHYGYTF
TGTGCCAGCAGTCAATCCGACAGGGCTCACTATGGCTACACCTTC
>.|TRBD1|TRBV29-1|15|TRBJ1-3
CSVGQGASAGNTIYF
TGCAGCGTTGGGCAGGGGGCTTCTGCGGGAAACACCATATATTTT
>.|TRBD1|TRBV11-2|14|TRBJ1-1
CASSFTGAKTEAFF
TGTGCCAGCAGCTTTACAGGGGCGAAGACTGAAGCTTTCTTT
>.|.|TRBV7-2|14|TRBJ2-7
CASSQTTGSYEQYF
TGTGCCAGCAGCCAAACGACAGGATCCTACGAGCAGTACTTC
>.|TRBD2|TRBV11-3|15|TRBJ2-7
CASSLSGRHSYEQYF
TGTGCCAGCAGCTTAAGCGGGAGGCACTCCTACGAGCAGTACTTC
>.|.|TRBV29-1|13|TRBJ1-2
CSVETQGIYGYTF
TGCAGCGTTGAGACCCAGGGGATCTATGGCTACACCTTC
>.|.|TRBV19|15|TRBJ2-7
CASSIGTTGSYEQYF
TGTGCCAGTAGTATTGGGACAACAGGTTCCTACGAGCAGTACTTC
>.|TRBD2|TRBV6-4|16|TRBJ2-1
CASSEQRGSSYNEQFF
TGTGCCAGCAGTGAGCAGCGGGGGAGCTCCTACAATGAGCAGTTCTTC
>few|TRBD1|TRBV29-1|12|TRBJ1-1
CSYRQGDTEAFF
TGCAGCTACCGACAGGGGGACACTGAAGCTTTCTTT
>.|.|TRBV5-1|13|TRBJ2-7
CASTRTGSYEQYF
TGCGCCAGCACCCGGACTGGCTCCTACGAGCAGTACTTC
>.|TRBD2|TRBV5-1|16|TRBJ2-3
CASGGASGDFTDTQYF
TGCGCCAGCGGGGGAGCTAGCGGGGATTTCACAGATACGCAGTATTTT
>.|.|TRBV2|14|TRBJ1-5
CASSRQSRNQPQHF
TGTGCCAGCAGTAGACAGTCCAGGAATCAGCCCCAGCATTTT
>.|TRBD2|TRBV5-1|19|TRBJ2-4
CASSLVAGAAALAKNIQYF
TGCGCCAGCAGCTTGGTGGCGGGAGCCGCGGCCCTAGCCAAAAACATTCAGTACTTC
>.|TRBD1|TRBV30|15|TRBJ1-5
CAWSIQGARNQPQHF
TGTGCCTGGTCCATACAGGGGGCCCGCAATCAGCCCCAGCATTTT
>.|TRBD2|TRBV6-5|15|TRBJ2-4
CASTWTSGRANIQYF
TGTGCCAGCACCTGGACTAGCGGGAGGGCAAACATTCAGTACTTC
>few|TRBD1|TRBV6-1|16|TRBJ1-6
CASREQGQIFNSPLHF
TGTGCCAGCAGGGAACAGGGACAGATCTTTAATTCACCCCTCCACTTT
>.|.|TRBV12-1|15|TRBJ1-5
CASSRQMREDQPQHF
TGTGCCAGCAGCCGACAGATGCGGGAGGATCAGCCCCAGCATTTT
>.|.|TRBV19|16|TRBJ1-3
CASSLRRGLAGNTIYF
TGTGCCAGTAGTCTTCGCCGAGGGTTGGCTGGAAACACCATATATTTT
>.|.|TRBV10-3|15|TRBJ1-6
CAISELTPNNSPLHF
TGTGCCATCAGTGAGTTGACACCGAATAATTCACCCCTCCACTTT
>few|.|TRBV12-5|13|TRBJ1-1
CASAWFEGTEAFF
TGTGCTAGTGCGTGGTTTGAGGGCACTGAAGCTTTCTTT
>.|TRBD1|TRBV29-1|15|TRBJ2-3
CSVDSQGEVTDTQYF
TGCAGCGTTGATTCGCAGGGGGAAGTCACAGATACGCAGTATTTT
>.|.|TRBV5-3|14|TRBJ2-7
CARSLVGYGYEQYF
TGTGCCAGAAGCTTGGTTGGCTACGGGTACGAGCAGTACTTC
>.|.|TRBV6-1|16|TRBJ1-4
CASSEATRWINEKLFF
TGTGCCAGCAGTGAAGCAACGAGGTGGATTAATGAAAAACTGTTTTTT